Detailed here is one TCR beta chain. Its specificity is unknown. This record comes from a study of blood T cells in healthy people across ages. In the study overall: There was about one barcoded beta molecule captured by template switching per two T cells. Study-level results: Long-lived and aged donors differed, with more naive CD4+ cells and higher diversity in the long-lived.

A second PCR of 7 to 11 cycles used a sample-barcoded 5' primer and a J-beta primer mix. MiXCR, run by TCRdb on the 5' RACE reads, gives a single entry per CDR3 protein. In the table there are about 640,000 distinct CDR3 sequences, roughly 50% of which are singletons. There were healthy Caucasian individuals from Russia, aged roughly 6 to 90, serving as donors. The germline V gene encodes CDR1 SNHLY and CDR2 FYNNEI. This CDR3 spans 15 amino acids. J lost 7 bases, V lost 5 bases, and 8 bases had no gene match. The V and J genes are TRBV2 and TRBJ2-1, with 10 bases fitting TRBD1. The sample was blood. The clonotype originates from a man aged 60 to 75 in good health. For the CDR3, the DNA is TGTGCCAGCAGTCGGGACAGGGGAAGAGAGAATGAGCAGTTCTTC. Its protein product is CASSRDRGRENEQFF.